This is a list of T cell receptor beta chains from one sample in a study of STAT5B mutations in CD4+ large granular lymphocyte leukemia. Profiling relied on immunoSEQ multiplex PCR, and the TCRdb table lists in-frame clones only, not all of them. This sample has tens of thousands of clones, with about four fifths found just once. Material for sequencing was CD4+ T cells from blood buffy coats. The receptors stem from a human donor in good health. Each CDR3 is given with its conserved first and last residue. The order of the fields is clone size, V gene, CDR3 length, D gene, J gene, CDR3 protein, CDR3 DNA. A D gene is named only where the DNA matches it firmly. A clone size is listed for some rows: how often the clone was seen (once, few, many), or a class if it is expanded.

NA,TRBV29-1,13,NA,TRBJ1-1,CSSRGRVGSEAFF,TGCAGCTCCCGGGGGCGGGTAGGGTCTGAAGCTTTCTTT
few,TRBV5-1,14,NA,TRBJ1-6,CASSLMGDNSPLHF,TGCGCCAGCAGCTTGATGGGAGATAATTCACCCCTCCACTTT
NA,TRBV5-1,15,NA,TRBJ1-2,CASSLDSGGNYGYTF,TGCGCCAGCAGCTTGGATTCAGGTGGAAACTATGGCTACACCTTC
NA,TRBV19,15,NA,TRBJ2-1,CASSRVGRSYNEQFF,TGTGCCAGTAGTAGGGTTGGCCGCTCCTACAATGAGCAGTTCTTC
few,TRBV9,15,NA,TRBJ2-2,CASSVVGLNTGELFF,TGTGCCAGCAGCGTAGTAGGGCTAAACACCGGGGAGCTGTTTTTT
NA,TRBV6-6,11,NA,TRBJ1-6,CASRNNSPLHF,TGTGCCAGCAGGAACAATTCACCCCTCCACTTT
NA,TRBV9,15,NA,TRBJ1-3,CASSVDGFSGNTIYF,TGTGCCAGCAGCGTAGATGGGTTCTCTGGAAACACCATATATTTT
NA,TRBV19,14,NA,TRBJ1-5,CASSIVGDSQPQHF,TGTGCCAGTAGTATAGTTGGGGACTCTCAGCCCCAGCATTTT
NA,TRBV5-6,14,NA,TRBJ1-2,CASSLRGGWHGYTF,TGTGCCAGCAGCTTGAGGGGAGGCTGGCATGGCTACACCTTC
NA,TRBV19,15,TRBD1,TRBJ2-3,CASRIQGLSTDTQYF,TGTGCCAGTAGAATACAGGGGCTAAGCACAGATACGCAGTATTTT
NA,TRBV11-2,12,NA,TRBJ1-2,CAQGGGNYGYTF,TGTGCCCAAGGGGGGGGGAACTATGGCTACACCTTC
once,TRBV6-5,15,NA,TRBJ1-6,CASSFGREPNSPLHF,TGTGCCAGCAGCTTCGGACGGGAGCCAAATTCACCCCTCCACTTT
NA,TRBV2,14,TRBD1,TRBJ1-2,CASSTGQRVYGYTF,TGTGCCAGCAGTACGGGACAGAGGGTCTATGGCTACACCTTC
once,TRBV2,13,NA,TRBJ2-1,CASRKGLYNEQFF,TGTGCCAGCAGAAAGGGACTTTACAATGAGCAGTTCTTC
NA,TRBV9,15,NA,TRBJ1-2,CASSVSRQIHYGYTF,TGTGCCAGCAGCGTCAGTCGACAGATACACTATGGCTACACCTTC
once,TRBV5-6,13,NA,TRBJ2-7,CASSPGPTYEQYF,TGTGCCAGCAGCCCCGGACCGACCTACGAGCAGTACTTC
NA,TRBV4-2,14,NA,TRBJ1-3,CASSQGAGGNTIYF,TGTGCCAGCAGCCAAGGGGCAGGGGGAAACACCATATATTTT
NA,TRBV15,15,NA,TRBJ1-2,CATSRVGKGTDGYTF,TGTGCCACCAGCAGAGTGGGAAAAGGTACCGATGGCTACACCTTC
NA,TRBV6-5,15,TRBD1,TRBJ1-5,CASSRTGTGDQPQHF,TGTGCCAGCAGTCGTACCGGGACAGGGGATCAGCCCCAGCATTTT